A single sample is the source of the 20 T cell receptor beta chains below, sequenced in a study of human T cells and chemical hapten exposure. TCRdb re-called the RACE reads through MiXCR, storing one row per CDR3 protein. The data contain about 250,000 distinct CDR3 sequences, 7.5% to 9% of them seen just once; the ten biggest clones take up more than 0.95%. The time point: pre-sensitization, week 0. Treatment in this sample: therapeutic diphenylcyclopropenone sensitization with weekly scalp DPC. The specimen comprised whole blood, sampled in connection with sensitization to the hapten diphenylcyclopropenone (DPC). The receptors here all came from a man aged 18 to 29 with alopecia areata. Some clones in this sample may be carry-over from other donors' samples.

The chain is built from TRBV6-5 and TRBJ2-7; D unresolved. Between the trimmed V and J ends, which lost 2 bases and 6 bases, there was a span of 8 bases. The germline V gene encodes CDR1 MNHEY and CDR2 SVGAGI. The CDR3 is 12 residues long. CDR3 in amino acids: CASSYVGSEQYF. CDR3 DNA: TGTGCCAGCAGTTACGTGGGGTCCGAGCAGTACTTC.

The CDR3 DNA is TGCAGTGCTAGAGGGGAGTTAATTTCTGGGAAACTGTTTTTT. The encoded protein is CSARGELISGKLFF. The chain is built from TRBV20-1 and TRBJ1-4; D call uncertain. With 1 base removed from V and 11 bases from J, the gap between germline ends came to 17 bases. The germline CDR1 and CDR2 sequences are DFQATT and SNEGSKA (reference sequence). The CDR3 covers 14 residues.

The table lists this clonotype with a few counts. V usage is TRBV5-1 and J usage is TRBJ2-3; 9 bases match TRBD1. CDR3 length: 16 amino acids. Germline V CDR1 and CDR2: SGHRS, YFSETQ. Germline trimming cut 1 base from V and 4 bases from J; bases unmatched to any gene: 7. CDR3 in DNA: TGCGCCAGCAGCTTGCAGGGACAGGGAATGTCAGATACGCAGTATTTT. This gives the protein CASSLQGQGMSDTQYF.

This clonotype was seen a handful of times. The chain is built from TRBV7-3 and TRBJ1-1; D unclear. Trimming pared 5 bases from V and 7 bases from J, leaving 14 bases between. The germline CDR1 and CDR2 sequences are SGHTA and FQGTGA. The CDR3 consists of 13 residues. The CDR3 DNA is TGTGCCAGCAGCGAAATAGCGGAGAGTGAAGCTTTCTTT. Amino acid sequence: CASSEIAESEAFF.

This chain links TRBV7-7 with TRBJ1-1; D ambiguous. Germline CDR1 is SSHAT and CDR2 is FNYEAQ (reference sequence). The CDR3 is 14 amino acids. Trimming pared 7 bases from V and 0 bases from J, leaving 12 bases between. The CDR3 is CASTPRPLNTEAFF. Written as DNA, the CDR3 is TGTGCCAGCACCCCCAGGCCCCTGAACACTGAAGCTTTCTTT.

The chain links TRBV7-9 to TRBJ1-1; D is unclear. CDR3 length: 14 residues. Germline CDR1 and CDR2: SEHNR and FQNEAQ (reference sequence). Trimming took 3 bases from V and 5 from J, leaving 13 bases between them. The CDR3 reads CASSFRGLETEAFF. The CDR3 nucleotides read TGTGCCAGCAGCTTCCGCGGATTGGAGACTGAAGCTTTCTTT.

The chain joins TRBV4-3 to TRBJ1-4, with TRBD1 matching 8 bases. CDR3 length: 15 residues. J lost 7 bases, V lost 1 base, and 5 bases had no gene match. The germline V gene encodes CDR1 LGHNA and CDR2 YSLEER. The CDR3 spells CASSQVQGVGEKLFF. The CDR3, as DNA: TGCGCCAGCAGCCAAGTACAGGGGGTGGGTGAAAAACTGTTTTTT.

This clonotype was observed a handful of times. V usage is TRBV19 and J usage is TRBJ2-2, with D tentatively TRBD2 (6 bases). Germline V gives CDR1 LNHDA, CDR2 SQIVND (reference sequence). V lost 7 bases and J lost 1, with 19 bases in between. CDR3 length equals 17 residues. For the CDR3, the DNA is TGTGCCAGTACCCCCCCCGGGGGTCCTCGGAACACCGGGGAGCTGTTTTTT. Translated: CASTPPGGPRNTGELFF. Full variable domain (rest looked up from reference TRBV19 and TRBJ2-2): DGGITQSPKYLFRKEGQNVTLSCEQNLNHDAMYWYRQDPGQGLRLIYYSQIVNDFQKGDIAEGYSVSREKKESFPLTVTSAQKNPTAFYLCASTPPGGPRNTGELFFGEGSRLTVL.

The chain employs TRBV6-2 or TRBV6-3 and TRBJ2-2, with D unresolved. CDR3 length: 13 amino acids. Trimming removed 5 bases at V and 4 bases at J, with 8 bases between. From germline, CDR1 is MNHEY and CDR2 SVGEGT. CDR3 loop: CASSLAVTGELFF. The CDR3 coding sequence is TGTGCCAGCAGTCTGGCAGTCACCGGGGAGCTGTTTTTT.

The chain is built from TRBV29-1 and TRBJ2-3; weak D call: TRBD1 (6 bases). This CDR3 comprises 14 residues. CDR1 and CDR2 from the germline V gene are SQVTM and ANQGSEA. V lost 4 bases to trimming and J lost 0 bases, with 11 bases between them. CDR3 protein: CSVARGLSTDTQYF. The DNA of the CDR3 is TGCAGCGTTGCCAGGGGCCTTAGCACAGATACGCAGTATTTT.

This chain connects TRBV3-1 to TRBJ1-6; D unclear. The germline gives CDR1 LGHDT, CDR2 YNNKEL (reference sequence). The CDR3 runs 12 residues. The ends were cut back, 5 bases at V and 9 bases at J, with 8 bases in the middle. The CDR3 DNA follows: TGTGCCAGCAGCGGCGGAGGTTCACCCCTCCACTTT. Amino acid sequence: CASSGGGSPLHF.

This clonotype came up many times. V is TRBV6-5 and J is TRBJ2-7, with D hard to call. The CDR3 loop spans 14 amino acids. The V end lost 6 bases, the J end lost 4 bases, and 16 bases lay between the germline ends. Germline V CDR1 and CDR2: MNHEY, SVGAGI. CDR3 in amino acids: CASRRDVVGYEQYV. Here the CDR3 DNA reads TGTGCCAGCAGGAGAGACGTGGTTGGATACGAGCAGTACGTC.

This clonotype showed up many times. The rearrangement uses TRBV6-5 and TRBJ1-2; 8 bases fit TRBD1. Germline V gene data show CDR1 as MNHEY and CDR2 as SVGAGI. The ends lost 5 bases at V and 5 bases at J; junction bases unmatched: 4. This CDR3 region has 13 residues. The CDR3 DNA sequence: TGTGCCAGCAGTAAGGACAGGGCGTATGGCTACACCTTC. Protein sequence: CASSKDRAYGYTF.

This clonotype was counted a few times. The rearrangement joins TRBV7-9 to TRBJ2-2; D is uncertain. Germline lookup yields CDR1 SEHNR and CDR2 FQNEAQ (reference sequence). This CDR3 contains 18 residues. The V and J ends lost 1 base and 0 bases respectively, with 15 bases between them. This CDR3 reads CASSLGPLAVTNTGELFF. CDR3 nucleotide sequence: TGTGCCAGCAGCTTAGGCCCTCTGGCGGTTACGAACACCGGGGAGCTGTTTTTT.

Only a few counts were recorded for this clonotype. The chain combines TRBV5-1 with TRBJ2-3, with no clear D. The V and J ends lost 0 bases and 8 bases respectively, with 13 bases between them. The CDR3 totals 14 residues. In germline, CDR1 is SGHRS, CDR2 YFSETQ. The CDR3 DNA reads TGCGCCAGCAGCTTGGTATTGTCGTCGCTTACGCAGTATTTT. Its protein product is CASSLVLSSLTQYF.

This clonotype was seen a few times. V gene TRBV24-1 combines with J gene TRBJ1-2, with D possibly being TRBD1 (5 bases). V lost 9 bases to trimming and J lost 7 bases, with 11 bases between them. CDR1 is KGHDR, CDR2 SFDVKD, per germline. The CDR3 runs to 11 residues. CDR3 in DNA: TGTGCCACCCCAGCGAGGGGTGGCTACACCTTC. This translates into CATPARGGYTF.

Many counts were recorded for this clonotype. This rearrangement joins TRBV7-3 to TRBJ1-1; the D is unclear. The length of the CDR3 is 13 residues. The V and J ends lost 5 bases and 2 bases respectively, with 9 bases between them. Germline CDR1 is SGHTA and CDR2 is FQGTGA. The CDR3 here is CASSEGPNTEAFF. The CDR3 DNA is TGTGCCAGCAGCGAGGGTCCTAACACTGAAGCTTTCTTT.

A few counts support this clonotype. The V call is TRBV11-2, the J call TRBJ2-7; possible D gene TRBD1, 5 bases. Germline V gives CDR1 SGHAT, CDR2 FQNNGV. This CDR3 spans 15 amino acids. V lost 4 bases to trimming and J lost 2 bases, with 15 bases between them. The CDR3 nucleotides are TGTGCCAGCAGCTCGTGGGGCGGCAAACCCTACGAGCAGTACTTC. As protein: CASSSWGGKPYEQYF.

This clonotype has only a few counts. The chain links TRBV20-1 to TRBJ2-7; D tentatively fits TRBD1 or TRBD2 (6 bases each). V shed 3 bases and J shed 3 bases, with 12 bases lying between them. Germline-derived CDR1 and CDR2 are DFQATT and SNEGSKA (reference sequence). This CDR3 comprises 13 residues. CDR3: CSASAGHRYEQYV. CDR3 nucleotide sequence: TGCAGTGCTAGCGCGGGACACCGCTACGAGCAGTACGTC.

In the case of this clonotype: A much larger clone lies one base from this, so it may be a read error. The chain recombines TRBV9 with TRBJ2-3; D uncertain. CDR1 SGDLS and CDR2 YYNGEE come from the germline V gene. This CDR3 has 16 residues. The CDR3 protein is CGSSVGSVPVVDTQYF. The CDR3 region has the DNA TGTGGCAGCAGCGTAGGGTCGGTTCCCGTTGTGGATACGCAGTATTTT.